These 10 T cell receptor beta chains share one sample of origin, sequenced in a study of metastatic and nonmetastatic thyroid tumors. TCRdb re-called the PCR reads via MiXCR. Found here are 30,000 to 35,000 clones, roughly a sixth of them singletons; the top ten hold approximately 7%. All patients were treatment-naive before thyroid surgery. What was sequenced was blood. The origin of the receptors is a female donor with papillary thyroid cancer or a benign thyroid nodule (not recorded which). Some clones in this sample may be carry-over from other donors' samples.

The chain combines TRBV24-1 with TRBJ2-2; D perhaps matches TRBD2 (6 bases). V gave up 5 bases and J gave up 6 bases, with 21 bases separating them. The CDR3 contains 17 residues. CDR1 and CDR2 (germline): KGHDR, SFDVKD. The CDR3 protein is CATSAPVGTLMSGELFF. CDR3 sequence (DNA): TGTGCCACCAGTGCCCCGGTGGGGACTCTTATGTCCGGGGAGCTGTTTTTT.

The chain recombines TRBV4-2 with TRBJ2-3; 8 nucleotides align to TRBD2. With 0 bases clipped from V and 5 bases from J, the junction kept 10 bases outside the gene matches. CDR1 and CDR2 from the germline V gene are LGHNA and YNFKEQ. The CDR3 has 17 amino acids. The CDR3 protein is CASSQEAAGVMRDTQYF. For the CDR3, the DNA is TGTGCCAGCAGCCAAGAAGCAGCGGGAGTGATGAGAGATACGCAGTATTTT.

This clone occurred many times. V gene TRBV10-3 combines with J gene TRBJ2-6, with D maybe TRBD1 (5 bases). The V gene's germline CDR1 is ENHRY and CDR2 SYGVKD. The CDR3 runs to 17 residues. V was cut by 6 bases and J by 0 bases, with 15 bases left in between. In DNA form, the CDR3 reads TGTGCCATCAGCCTGAGACAGTCCGACTCTGGGGCCAACGTCCTGACTTTC. It yields the protein CAISLRQSDSGANVLTF.

This clone was observed at least ten times. The chain joins TRBV24-1 to TRBJ2-1; 8 bases line up with TRBD2. The V and J ends lost 3 bases and 4 bases, in that order; junction bases with no gene match: 13. The CDR3 is made up of 18 amino acids. The germline CDR1 and CDR2 sequences are KGHDR and SFDVKD. CDR3 sequence reads: CATSDAALSAGGYNEQFF. CDR3 bases: TGTGCCACCAGTGATGCCGCCCTTTCTGCGGGAGGATACAATGAGCAGTTCTTC.

The sample holds many counts of this clone. Other DNA sequences of this sample code for an identical CDR3. The rearrangement uses TRBV25-1 and TRBJ2-2, with 10 bases matching TRBD2. The CDR3 contains 16 residues. Trimming took 1 base from V and 13 from J; bases not matched to a gene: 12. Germline CDR1 MGHDK, CDR2 SYGVNS. CDR3 DNA: TGTGCCAGCAGTGAATCGGGAGCGGGAGGGATAAATCGGCTGTTTTTT. It specifies CASSESGAGGINRLFF.

This clone was detected many times. The chain links TRBV13 to TRBJ2-7, with TRBD2 identical over 12 bases. The CDR3 covers 15 residues. V lost 5 bases, J lost 3 bases, and 5 bases stayed unmatched. CDR1 is PRHDT and CDR2 is FYEKMQ in the germline V gene (reference sequence). The CDR3 reads CASSPRLAGVYEQYF. In nucleotides, the CDR3 is TGTGCCAGCAGCCCTCGACTAGCGGGAGTCTACGAGCAGTACTTC.

This clone was picked up many times. The chain is built from TRBV18 and TRBJ2-2, with unresolved D. The V gene's germline CDR1 is KGHSH and CDR2 LQKENI. V was pared by 0 bases and J by 6 bases, with 8 bases between. CDR3 length equals 14 residues. Here the CDR3 DNA reads TGTGCCAGCTCACCACCAGTATCCCCCGGGGAGCTGTTTTTT. Translated: CASSPPVSPGELFF.

This clone was observed many times. A much bigger clone sits one base away, suggesting this may be a read error. Distinct nucleotide sequences in the sample also encode this CDR3. This chain joins TRBV6-1 and TRBJ2-3; possible D gene TRBD1, 5 bases. Germline lookup yields CDR1 MNHNS and CDR2 SASEGT. The CDR3 spans 13 residues. The CDR3: CASSEGATDTQYF. Here the CDR3 DNA reads TGTGCCAGTAGTGAAGGGGCCACAGATACGCAGTATTTT.

This clone was detected many times. The rearrangement links TRBV30 to TRBJ2-7; D not resolved. This CDR3 comprises 11 residues. V lost 2 bases and J lost 7, with 9 bases in between. Germline V gene data show CDR1 as GTSNPN and CDR2 as SVGIG (reference sequence). The CDR3 sequence: CAWSLQVEQYF. The CDR3 DNA reads as TGTGCCTGGAGTCTCCAAGTGGAGCAGTACTTC.

This clone was counted at least ten times. The rearrangement uses TRBV19 and TRBJ2-1; 11 bases are a match to TRBD2. Germline CDR1 is LNHDA and CDR2 is SQIVND (reference sequence). J gave up 6 bases and V 4 bases, and 5 bases lay outside the gene matches. This CDR3 has 15 amino acids. CDR3 nucleotides: TGTGCCAGTAGTACTCTAGCGGGAGGCCCCAATGAGCAGTTCTTC. It codes for CASSTLAGGPNEQFF.